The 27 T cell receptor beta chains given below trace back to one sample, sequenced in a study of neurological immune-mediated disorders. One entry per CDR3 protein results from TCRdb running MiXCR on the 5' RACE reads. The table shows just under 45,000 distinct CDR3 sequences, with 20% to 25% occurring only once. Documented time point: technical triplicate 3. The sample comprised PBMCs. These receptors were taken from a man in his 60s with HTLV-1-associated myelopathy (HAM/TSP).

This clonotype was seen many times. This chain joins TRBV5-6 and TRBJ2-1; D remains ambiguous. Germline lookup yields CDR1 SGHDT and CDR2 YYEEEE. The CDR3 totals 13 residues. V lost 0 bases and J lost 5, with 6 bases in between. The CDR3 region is CASSLGANNEQFF. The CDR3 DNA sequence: TGTGCCAGCAGCTTGGGGGCTAACAATGAGCAGTTCTTC.

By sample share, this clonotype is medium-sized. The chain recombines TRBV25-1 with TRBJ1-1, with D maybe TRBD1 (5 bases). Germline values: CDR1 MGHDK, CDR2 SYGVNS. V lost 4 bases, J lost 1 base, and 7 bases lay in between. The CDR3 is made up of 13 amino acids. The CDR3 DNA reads TGTGCCAGCAGTGGTCAGGGGAACACTGAAGCTTTCTTT. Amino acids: CASSGQGNTEAFF.

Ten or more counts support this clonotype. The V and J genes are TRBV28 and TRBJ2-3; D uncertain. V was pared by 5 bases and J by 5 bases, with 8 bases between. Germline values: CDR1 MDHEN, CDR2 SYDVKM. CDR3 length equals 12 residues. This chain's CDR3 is CASSLRLDTQYF. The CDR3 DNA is TGTGCCAGCAGTCTAAGACTAGATACGCAGTATTTT.

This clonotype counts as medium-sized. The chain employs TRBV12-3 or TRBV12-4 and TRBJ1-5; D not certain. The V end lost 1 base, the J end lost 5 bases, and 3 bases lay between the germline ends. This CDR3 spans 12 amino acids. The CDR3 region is CASSLGYQPQHF. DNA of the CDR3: TGTGCCAGCAGTTTAGGGTATCAGCCCCAGCATTTT.

CDR3 nucleotides: TGTGCCAGCAGCTCCAATATAGGAGATACGCAGTATTTT. As protein: CASSSNIGDTQYF. This chain uses TRBV27 with TRBJ2-3; no clear D. CDR1 and CDR2 (germline): MNHEY, SMNVEV (reference sequence). The CDR3 sequence is 13 residues long. V gave up 6 bases and J gave up 5 bases, with 12 bases separating them.

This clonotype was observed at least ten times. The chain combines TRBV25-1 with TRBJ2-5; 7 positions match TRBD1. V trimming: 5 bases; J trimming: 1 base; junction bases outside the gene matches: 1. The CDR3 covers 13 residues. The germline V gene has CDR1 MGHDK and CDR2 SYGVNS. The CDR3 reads CASSWDSQETQYF. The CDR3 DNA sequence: TGTGCCAGCAGTTGGGACAGCCAAGAGACCCAGTACTTC.

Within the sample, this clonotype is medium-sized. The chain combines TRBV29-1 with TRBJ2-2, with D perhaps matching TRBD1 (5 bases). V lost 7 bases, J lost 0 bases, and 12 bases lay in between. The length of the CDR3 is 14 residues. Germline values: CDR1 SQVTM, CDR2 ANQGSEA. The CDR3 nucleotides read TGCAGCGGTTGGACATCCGCGAACACCGGGGAGCTGTTTTTT. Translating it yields CSGWTSANTGELFF.

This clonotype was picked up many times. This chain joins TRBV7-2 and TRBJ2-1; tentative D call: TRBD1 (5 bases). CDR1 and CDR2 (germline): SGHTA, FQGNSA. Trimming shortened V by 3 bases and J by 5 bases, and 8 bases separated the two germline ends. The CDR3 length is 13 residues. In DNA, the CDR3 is TGTGCCAGCAGCTTTACAGGTGACAATGAGCAGTTCTTC. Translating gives CASSFTGDNEQFF. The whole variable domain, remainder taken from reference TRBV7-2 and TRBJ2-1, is GAGVSQSPSNKVTEKGKDVELRCDPISGHTALYWYRQSLGQGLEFLIYFQGNSAPDKSGLPSDRFSAERTGGSVSTLTIQRTQQEDSAVYLCASSFTGDNEQFFGPGTRLTVL.

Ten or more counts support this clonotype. The CDR3 DNA is TGTGCCAGCACTCCCGGGACAGGGGACTACGAGCAGTACTTC. Its translation: CASTPGTGDYEQYF. This sequence joins TRBV3-1 and TRBJ2-7; 10 bases agree with TRBD1. The V and J ends lost 7 bases and 3 bases, in that order; junction bases with no gene match: 6. This CDR3 is built from 14 residues. Germline V lookup: CDR1 LGHDT, CDR2 YNNKEL (reference sequence).

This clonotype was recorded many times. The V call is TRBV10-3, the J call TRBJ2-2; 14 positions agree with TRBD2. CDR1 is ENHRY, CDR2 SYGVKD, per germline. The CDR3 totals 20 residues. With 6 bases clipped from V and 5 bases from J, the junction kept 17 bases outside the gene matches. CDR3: CAIRGPGLAGEGYRTGELFF. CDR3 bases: TGTGCCATCAGAGGTCCGGGACTAGCGGGAGAAGGCTACCGAACCGGGGAGCTGTTTTTT.

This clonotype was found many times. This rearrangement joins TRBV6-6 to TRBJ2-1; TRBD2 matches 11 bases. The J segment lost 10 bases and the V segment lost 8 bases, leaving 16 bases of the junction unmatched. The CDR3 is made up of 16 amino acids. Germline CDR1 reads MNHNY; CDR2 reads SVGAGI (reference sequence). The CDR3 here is CASGRKLAGGFVEQFF. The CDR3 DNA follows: TGTGCCAGCGGAAGAAAATTAGCGGGGGGGTTCGTCGAGCAGTTCTTC.

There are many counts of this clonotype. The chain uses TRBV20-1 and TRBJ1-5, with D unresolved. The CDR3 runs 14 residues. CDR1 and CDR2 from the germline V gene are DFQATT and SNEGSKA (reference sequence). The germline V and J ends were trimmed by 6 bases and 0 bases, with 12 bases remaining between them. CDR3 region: CSARDVVSNQPQHF. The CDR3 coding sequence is TGCAGTGCCCGTGACGTCGTTAGCAATCAGCCCCAGCATTTT.

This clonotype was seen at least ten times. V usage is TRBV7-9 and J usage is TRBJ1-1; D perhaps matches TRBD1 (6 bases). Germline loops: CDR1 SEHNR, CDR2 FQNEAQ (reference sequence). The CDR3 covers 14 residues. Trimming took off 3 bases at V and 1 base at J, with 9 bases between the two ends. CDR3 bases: TGTGCCAGCAGCTTGGACAGACGGAACACTGAAGCTTTCTTT. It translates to CASSLDRRNTEAFF.

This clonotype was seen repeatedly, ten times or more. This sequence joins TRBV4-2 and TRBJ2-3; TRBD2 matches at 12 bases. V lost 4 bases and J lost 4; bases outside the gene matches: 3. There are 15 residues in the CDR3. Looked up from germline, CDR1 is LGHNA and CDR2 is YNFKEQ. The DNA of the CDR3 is TGTGCCAGCAGCCGACTAGCGGGAGTAGCAGATACGCAGTATTTT. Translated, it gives CASSRLAGVADTQYF.

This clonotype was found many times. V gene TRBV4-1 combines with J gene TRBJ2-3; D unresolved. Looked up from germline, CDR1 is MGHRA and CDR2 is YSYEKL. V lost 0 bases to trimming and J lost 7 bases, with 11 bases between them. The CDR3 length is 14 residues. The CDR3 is CASSQEIMENTQYF. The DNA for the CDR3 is TGCGCCAGCAGCCAAGAAATCATGGAGAATACGCAGTATTTT.

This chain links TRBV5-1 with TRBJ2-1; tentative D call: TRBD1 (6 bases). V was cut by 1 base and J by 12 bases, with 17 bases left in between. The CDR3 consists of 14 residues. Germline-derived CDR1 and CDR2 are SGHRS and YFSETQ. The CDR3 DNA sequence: TGCGCCAGCAGCTTGTTGGGCAGGGGATCGAGGCAGTTCTTC. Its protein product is CASSLLGRGSRQFF.

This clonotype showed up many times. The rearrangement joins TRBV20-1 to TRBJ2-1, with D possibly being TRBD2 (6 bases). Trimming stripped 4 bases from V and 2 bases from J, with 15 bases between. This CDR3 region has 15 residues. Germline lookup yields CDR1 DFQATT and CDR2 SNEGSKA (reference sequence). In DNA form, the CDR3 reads TGCAGTGCTAAACCTTCGGGACTTGCCTACAATGAGCAGTTCTTC. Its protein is CSAKPSGLAYNEQFF.

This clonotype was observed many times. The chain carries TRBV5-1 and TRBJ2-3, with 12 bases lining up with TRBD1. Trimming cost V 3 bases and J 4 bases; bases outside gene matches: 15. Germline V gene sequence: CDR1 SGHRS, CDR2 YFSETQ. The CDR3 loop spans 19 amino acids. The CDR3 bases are TGCGCCAGCAGCTCTTTCGGGACAGGGGGCAGCGGGACGGCAGATACGCAGTATTTT. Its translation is CASSSFGTGGSGTADTQYF. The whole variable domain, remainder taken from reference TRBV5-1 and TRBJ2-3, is KAGVTQTPRYLIKTRGQQVTLSCSPISGHRSVSWYQQTPGQGLQFLFEYFSETQRNKGNFPGRFSGRQFSNSRSEMNVSTLELGDSALYLCASSSFGTGGSGTADTQYFGPGTRLTVL.

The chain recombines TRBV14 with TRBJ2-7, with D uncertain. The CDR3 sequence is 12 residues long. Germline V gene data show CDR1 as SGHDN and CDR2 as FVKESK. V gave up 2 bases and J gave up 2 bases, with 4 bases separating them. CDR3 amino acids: CASSQIPYEQYF. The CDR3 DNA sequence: TGTGCCAGCAGCCAAATACCCTACGAGCAGTACTTC.

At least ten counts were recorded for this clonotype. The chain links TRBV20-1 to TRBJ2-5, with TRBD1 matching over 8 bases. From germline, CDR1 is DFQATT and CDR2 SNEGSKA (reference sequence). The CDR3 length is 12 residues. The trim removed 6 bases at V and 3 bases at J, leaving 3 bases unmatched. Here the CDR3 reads CSAQTGEETQYF. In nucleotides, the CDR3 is TGCAGTGCCCAGACAGGGGAAGAGACCCAGTACTTC.

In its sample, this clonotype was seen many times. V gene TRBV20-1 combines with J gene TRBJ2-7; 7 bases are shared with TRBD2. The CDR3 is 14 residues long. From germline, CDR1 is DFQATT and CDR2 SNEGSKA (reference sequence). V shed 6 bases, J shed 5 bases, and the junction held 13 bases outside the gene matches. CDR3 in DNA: TGCAGTGCCATCGGACCCATAGCGGGTAACGAGCAGTACTTC. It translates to CSAIGPIAGNEQYF.

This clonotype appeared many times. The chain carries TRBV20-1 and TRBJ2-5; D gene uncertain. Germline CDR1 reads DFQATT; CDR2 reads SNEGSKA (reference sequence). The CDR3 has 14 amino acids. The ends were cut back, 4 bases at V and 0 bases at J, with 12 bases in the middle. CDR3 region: CSATYFGDQETQYF. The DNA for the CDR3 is TGCAGTGCTACATACTTTGGGGACCAAGAGACCCAGTACTTC.

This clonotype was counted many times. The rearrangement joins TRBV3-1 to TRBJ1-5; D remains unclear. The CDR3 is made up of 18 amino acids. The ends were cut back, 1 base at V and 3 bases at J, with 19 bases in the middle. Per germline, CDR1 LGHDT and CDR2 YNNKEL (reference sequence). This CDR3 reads CASSQVSPLQAPNQPQHF. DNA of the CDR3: TGTGCCAGCAGCCAAGTAAGCCCCCTTCAGGCCCCCAATCAGCCCCAGCATTTT.

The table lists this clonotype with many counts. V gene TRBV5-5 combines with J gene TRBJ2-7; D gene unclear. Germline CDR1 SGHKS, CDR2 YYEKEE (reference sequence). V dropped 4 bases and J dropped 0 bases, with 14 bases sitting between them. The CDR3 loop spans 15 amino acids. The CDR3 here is CASSPSRPSSYEQYF. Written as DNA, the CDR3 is TGTGCCAGCAGCCCTTCCCGACCTTCCTCCTACGAGCAGTACTTC.

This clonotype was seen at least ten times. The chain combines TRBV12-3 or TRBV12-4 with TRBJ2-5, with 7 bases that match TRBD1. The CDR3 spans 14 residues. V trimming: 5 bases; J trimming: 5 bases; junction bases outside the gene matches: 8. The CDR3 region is CASSPGQAAETQYF. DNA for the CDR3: TGTGCCAGCAGTCCCGGACAGGCGGCGGAGACCCAGTACTTC.

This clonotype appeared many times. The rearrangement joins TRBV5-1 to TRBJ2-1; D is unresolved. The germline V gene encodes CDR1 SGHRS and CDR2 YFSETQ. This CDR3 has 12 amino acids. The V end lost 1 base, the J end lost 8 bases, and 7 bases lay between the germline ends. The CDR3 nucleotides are TGCGCCAGCAGCTTGAACGCACATGAGCAGTTCTTC. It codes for CASSLNAHEQFF.

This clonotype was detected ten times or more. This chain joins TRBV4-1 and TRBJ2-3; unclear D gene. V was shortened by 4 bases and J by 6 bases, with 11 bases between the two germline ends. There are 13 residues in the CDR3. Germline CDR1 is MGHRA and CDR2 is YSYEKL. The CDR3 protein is CASSPTPTDTQYF. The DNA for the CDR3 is TGCGCCAGCAGCCCAACGCCCACCGATACGCAGTATTTT.